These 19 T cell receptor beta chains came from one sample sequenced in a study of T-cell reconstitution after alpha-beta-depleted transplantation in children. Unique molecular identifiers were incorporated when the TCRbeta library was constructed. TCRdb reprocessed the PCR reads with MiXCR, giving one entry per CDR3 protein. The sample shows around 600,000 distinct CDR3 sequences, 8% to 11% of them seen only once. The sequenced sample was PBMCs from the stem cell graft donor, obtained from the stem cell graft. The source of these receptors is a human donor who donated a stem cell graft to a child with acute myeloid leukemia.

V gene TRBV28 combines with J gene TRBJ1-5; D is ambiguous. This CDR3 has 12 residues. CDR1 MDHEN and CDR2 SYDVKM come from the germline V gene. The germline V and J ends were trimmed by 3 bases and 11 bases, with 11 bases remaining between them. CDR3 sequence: CASSLGSLAQHF. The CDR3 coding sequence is TGTGCCAGCAGTTTGGGATCCCTCGCCCAGCATTTT.

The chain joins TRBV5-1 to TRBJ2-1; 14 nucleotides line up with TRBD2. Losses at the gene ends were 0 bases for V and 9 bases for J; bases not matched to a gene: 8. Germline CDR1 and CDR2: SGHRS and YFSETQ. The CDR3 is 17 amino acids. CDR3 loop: CASSLAVRLAGGLEQFF. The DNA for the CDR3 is TGCGCCAGCAGCTTGGCGGTTCGACTAGCGGGAGGGCTTGAGCAGTTCTTC.

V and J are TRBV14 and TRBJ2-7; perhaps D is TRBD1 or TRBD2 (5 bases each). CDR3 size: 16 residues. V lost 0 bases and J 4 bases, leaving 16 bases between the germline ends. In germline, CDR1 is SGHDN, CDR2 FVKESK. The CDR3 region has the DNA TGTGCCAGCAGCCAAGAGGTGGGGACGGAACCTTACGAGCAGTACTTC. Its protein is CASSQEVGTEPYEQYF.

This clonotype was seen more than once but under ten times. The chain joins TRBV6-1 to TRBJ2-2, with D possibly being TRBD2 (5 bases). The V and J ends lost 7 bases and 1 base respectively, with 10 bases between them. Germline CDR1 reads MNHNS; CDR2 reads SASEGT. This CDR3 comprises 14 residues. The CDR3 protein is CASKKAVNTGELFF. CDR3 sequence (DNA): TGTGCCAGCAAGAAAGCGGTGAACACCGGGGAGCTGTTTTTT.

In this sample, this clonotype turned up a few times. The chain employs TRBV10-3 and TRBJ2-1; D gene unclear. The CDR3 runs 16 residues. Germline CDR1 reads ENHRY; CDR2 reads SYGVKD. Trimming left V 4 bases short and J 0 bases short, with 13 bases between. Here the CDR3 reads CAISALPTSSYNEQFF. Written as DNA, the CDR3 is TGTGCCATCAGTGCACTGCCCACCAGCTCCTACAATGAGCAGTTCTTC.

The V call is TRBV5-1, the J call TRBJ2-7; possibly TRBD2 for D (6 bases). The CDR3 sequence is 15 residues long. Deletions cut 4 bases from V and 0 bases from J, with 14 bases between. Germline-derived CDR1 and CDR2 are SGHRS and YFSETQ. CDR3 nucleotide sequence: TGCGCCAGCAGCCCGGATCGACTAGACTCCTACGAGCAGTACTTC. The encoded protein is CASSPDRLDSYEQYF. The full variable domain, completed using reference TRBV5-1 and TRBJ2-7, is KAGVTQTPRYLIKTRGQQVTLSCSPISGHRSVSWYQQTPGQGLQFLFEYFSETQRNKGNFPGRFSGRQFSNSRSEMNVSTLELGDSALYLCASSPDRLDSYEQYFGPGTRLTVT.

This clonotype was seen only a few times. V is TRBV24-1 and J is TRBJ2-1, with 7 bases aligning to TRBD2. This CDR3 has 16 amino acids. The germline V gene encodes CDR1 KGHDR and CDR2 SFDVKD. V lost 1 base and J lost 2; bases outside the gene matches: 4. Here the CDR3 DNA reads TGTGCCACCAGTGATTTTGGGGGAGGGGCCTACAATGAGCAGTTCTTC. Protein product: CATSDFGGGAYNEQFF.

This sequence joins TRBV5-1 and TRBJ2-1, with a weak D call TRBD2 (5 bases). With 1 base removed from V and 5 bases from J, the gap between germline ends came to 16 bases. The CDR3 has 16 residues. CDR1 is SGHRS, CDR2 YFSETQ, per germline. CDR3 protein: CASSLFASPANNEQFF. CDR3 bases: TGCGCCAGCAGCTTGTTTGCTAGCCCTGCTAACAATGAGCAGTTCTTC.

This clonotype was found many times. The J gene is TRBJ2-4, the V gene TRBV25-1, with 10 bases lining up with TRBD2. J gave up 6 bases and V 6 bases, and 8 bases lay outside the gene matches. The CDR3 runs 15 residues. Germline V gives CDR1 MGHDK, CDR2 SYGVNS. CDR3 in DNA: TGTGCCAGCAGGGAAGCGGGAGGGCCAGGAAACATTCAGTACTTC. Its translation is CASREAGGPGNIQYF.

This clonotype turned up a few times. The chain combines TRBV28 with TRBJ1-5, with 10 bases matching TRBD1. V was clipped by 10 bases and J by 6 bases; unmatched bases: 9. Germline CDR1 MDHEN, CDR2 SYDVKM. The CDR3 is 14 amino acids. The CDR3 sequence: CAIIGQGVSQPQHF. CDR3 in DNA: TGTGCCATTATCGGACAGGGGGTTAGTCAGCCCCAGCATTTT.

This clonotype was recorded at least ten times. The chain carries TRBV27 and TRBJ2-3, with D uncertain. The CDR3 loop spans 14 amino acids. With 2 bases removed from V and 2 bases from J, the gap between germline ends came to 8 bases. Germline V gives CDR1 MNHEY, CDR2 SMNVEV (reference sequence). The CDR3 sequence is CASSLLKTTDTQYF. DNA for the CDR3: TGTGCCAGCAGTTTACTCAAAACCACAGATACGCAGTATTTT.

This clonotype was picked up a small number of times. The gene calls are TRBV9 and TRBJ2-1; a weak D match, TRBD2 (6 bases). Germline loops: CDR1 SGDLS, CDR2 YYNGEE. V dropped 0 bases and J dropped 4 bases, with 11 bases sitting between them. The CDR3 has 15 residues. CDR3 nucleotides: TGTGCCAGCAGCGTAGCGGGAGCCTTTTACAATGAGCAGTTCTTC. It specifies CASSVAGAFYNEQFF.

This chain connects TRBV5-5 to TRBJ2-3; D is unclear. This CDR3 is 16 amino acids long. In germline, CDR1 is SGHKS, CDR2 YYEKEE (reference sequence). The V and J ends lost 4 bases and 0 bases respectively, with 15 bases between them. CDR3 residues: CASSSMGVPSTDTQYF. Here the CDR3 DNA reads TGTGCCAGCAGCAGCATGGGCGTTCCTAGCACAGATACGCAGTATTTT.

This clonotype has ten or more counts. The CDR3 region is CASSLRSTYNEQFF. The DNA for the CDR3 is TGTGCCAGCAGCTTAAGAAGTACCTACAATGAGCAGTTCTTC. This chain uses TRBV5-4 with TRBJ2-1; D gene ambiguous. The V end was cut by 2 bases, the J end by 2 bases, with 8 bases between. The CDR3 extends over 14 amino acids. Germline V gene sequence: CDR1 SGHNT, CDR2 YYREEE (reference sequence). The full variable domain, in which reference TRBV5-4 and TRBJ2-1 provide the parts outside the CDR3, is ETGVTQSPTHLIKTRGQQVTLRCSSQSGHNTVSWYQQALGQGPQFIFQYYREEENGRGNFPPRFSGLQFPNYSSELNVNALELDDSALYLCASSLRSTYNEQFFGPGTRLTVL.

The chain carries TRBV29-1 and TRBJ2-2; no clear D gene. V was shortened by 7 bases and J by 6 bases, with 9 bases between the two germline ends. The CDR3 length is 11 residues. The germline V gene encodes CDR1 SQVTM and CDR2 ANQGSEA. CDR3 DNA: TGCAGCGCCGCCTCCCCCGGGGAGCTGTTTTTT. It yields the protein CSAASPGELFF.

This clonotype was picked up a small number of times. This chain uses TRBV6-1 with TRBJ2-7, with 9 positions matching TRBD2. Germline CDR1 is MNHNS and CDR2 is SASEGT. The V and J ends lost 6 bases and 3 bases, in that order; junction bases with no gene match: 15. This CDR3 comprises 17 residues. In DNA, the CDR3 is TGTGCCAGCAGCAAGGGGACTAGCCGTCCCGTCCTCTACGAGCAGTACTTC. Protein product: CASSKGTSRPVLYEQYF.

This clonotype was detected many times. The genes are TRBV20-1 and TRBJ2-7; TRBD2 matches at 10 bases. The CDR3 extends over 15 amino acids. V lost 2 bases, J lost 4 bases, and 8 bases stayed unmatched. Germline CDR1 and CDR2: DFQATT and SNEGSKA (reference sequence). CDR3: CSARQLAGSPYEQYF. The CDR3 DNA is TGCAGTGCTAGACAACTAGCGGGGTCGCCTTACGAGCAGTACTTC.

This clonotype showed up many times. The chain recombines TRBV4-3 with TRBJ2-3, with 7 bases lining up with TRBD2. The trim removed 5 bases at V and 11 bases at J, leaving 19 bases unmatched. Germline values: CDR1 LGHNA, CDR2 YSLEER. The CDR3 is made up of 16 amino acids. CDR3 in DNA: TGCGCCAGCAGCACCGGGACTAACGAGTTAGGAAATTTGCAGTATTTT. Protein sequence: CASSTGTNELGNLQYF.

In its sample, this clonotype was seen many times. This chain's CDR3 is CSTTLAGPDTQYF. CDR3 in DNA: TGCAGCACGACTTTAGCGGGCCCAGATACGCAGTATTTT. V usage is TRBV29-1 and J usage is TRBJ2-3; the match to TRBD2 covers 7 bases. The CDR3 is made up of 13 amino acids. Germline V gene sequence: CDR1 SQVTM, CDR2 ANQGSEA. The junction had 9 bases not matched to a gene; V was cut back by 8 bases and J by 4 bases.